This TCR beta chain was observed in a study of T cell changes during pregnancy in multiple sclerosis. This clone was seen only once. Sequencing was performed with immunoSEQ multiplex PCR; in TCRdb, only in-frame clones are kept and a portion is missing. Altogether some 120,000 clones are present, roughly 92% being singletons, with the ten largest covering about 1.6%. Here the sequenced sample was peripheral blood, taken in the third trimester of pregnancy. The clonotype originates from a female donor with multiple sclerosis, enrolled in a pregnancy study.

The CDR3 DNA reads as TGTGCCAGCACCTTACAAGGGGGTCCTGAAGCTTTCTTT. This gives the protein CASTLQGGPEAFF. The rearrangement uses TRBV5-4 and TRBJ1-1; D might be TRBD1 (6 bases). Trimming removed 6 bases from V and 6 bases from J, with 15 bases in between. The CDR3 length is 13 residues. CDR1 SGHNT and CDR2 YYREEE come from the germline V gene (reference sequence).